This TCR beta chain derives from a study of a mutant IDH1 vaccine in newly diagnosed glioma. The study, taken as a whole, reports: Vaccination elicited immune responses in around 92% of patients.

The CDR3 runs to 14 residues. Germline V gene data show CDR1 as MNHEY and CDR2 as SMNVEV (reference sequence). V lost 5 bases and J lost 0, with 8 bases in between. Time point reported: week 47, end of study. Each dose delivered 300 ug of mutant IDH1 20-mer peptide subcutaneously with imiquimod. Profiled with immunoSEQ multiplex PCR; TCRdb holds only in-frame clones, not every one. The table records some 87,000 clones, about 81% of them present only once. Concerning this clone itself: The antigen remains undetermined.

The input for sequencing was PBMCs, taken from a glioma patient whose treatment included an IDH1 peptide vaccine. The V and J genes are TRBV27 and TRBJ1-5; D remains unclear. This receptor was obtained from a man in his forties with glioma. The CDR3 region is CASSPLSSNQPQHF. CDR3 nucleotide sequence: TGTGCCAGCAGTCCACTTAGTAGCAATCAGCCCCAGCATTTT.